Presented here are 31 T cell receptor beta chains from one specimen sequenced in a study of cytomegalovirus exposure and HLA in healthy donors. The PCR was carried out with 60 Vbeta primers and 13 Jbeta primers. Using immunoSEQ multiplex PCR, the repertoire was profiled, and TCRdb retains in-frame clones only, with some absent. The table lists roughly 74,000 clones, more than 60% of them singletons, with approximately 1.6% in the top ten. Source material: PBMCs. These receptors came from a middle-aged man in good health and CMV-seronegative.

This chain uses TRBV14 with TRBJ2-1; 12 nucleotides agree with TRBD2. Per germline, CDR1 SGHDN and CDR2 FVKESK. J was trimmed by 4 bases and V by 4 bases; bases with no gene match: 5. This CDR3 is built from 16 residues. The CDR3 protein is CASSRGTSGPYNEQFF. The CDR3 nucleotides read TGTGCCAGCAGCCGCGGGACTAGCGGGCCTTACAATGAGCAGTTCTTC.

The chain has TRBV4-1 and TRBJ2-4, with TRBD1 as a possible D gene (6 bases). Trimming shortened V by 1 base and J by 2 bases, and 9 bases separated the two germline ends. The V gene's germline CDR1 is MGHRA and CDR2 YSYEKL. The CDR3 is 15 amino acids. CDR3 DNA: TGCGCCAGCAGCCAAGGTCAGGGGACCAAAAACATTCAGTACTTC. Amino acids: CASSQGQGTKNIQYF.

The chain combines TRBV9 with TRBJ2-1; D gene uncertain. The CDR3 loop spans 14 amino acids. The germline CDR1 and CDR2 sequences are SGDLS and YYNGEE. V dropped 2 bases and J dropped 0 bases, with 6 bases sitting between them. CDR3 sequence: CASSVESSYNEQFF. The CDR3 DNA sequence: TGTGCCAGCAGCGTCGAGAGCTCCTACAATGAGCAGTTCTTC.

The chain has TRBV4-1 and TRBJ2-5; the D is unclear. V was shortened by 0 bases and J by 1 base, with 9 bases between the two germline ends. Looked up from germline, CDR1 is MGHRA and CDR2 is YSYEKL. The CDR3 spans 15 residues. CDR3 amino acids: CASSQDNTIQETQYF. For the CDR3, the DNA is TGCGCCAGCAGCCAAGACAACACAATCCAAGAGACCCAGTACTTC.

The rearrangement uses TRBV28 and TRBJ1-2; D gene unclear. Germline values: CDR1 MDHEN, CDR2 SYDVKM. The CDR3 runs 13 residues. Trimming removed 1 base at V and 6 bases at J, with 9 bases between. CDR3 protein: CASSLSPGHGYTF. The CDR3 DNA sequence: TGTGCCAGCAGTTTATCCCCAGGTCATGGCTACACCTTC.

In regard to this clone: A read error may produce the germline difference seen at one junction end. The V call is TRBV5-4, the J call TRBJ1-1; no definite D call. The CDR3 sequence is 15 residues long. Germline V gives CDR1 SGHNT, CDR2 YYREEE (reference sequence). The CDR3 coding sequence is TGTGCCAGCAGCTTGGACAGCGGCATGAACGCTGAAGCTTTCTTT. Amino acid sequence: CASSLDSGMNAEAFF.

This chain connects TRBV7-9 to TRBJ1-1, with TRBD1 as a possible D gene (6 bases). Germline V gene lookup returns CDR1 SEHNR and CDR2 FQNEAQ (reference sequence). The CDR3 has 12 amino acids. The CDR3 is CSGVQGNTEAFF. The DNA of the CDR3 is TGTTCCGGGGTCCAGGGGAATACTGAAGCTTTCTTT.

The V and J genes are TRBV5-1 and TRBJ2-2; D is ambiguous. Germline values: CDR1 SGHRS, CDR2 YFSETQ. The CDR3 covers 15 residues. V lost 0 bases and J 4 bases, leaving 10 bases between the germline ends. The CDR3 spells CASSLGVRGTGELFF. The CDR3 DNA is TGCGCCAGCAGCTTGGGAGTCAGAGGCACCGGGGAGCTGTTTTTT.

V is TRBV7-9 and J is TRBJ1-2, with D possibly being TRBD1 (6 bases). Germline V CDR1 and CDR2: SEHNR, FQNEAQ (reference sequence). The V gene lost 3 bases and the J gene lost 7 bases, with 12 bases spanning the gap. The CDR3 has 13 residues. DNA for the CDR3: TGTGCCAGCAGCTTCAGGGGCGGTGGTGGCTACACCTTC. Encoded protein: CASSFRGGGGYTF.

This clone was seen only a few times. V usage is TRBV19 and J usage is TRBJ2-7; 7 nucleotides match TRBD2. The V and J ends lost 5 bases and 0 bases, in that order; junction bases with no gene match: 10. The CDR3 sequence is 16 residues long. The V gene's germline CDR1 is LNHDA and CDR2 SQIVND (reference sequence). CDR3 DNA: TGTGCCAGTAGTCCCCAGGGAGGGGTCAGCTCCTACGAGCAGTACTTC. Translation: CASSPQGGVSSYEQYF.

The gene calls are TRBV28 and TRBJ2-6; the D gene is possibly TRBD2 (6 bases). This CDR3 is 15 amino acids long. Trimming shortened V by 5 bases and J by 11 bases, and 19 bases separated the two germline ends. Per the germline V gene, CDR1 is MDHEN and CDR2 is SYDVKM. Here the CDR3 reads CASSPLEGHTDVLTF. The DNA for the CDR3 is TGTGCCAGCAGTCCCTTGGAGGGGCACACCGACGTCCTGACTTTC.

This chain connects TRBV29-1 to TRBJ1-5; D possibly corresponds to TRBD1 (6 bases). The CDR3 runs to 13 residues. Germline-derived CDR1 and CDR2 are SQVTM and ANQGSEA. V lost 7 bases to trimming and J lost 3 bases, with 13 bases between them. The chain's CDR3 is CSAGQSPNQPQHF. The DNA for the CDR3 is TGCAGCGCCGGACAGTCACCCAATCAGCCCCAGCATTTT.

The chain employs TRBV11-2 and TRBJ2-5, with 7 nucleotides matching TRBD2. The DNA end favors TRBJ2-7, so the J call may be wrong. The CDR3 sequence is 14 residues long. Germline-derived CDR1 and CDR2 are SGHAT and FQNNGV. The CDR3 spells CASSRTSTSYEQYF. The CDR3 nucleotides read TGTGCCAGTAGCCGGACTAGTACTTCCTACGAGCAGTACTTC.

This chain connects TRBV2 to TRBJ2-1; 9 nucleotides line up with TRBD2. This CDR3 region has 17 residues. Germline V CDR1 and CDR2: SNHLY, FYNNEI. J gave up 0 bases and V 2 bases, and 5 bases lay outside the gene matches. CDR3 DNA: TGTGCCAGCAGTGAACTAGCGGGATTAAGCTCCTACAATGAGCAGTTCTTC. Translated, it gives CASSELAGLSSYNEQFF.

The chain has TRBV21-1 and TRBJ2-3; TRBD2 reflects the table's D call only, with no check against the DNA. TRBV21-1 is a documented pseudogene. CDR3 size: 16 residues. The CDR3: CASNKDSSGRANTQYF. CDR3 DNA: TGTGCCAGCAACAAAGACTCTAGCGGGAGGGCAAATACGCAGTATTTT.

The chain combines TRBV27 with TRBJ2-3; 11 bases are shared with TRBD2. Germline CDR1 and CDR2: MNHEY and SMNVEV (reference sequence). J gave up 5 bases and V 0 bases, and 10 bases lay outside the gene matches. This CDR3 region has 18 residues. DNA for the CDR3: TGTGCCAGCAGTTTATCGTTCCTAGCGGGAGGTCTCCGAGATACGCAGTATTTT. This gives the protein CASSLSFLAGGLRDTQYF.

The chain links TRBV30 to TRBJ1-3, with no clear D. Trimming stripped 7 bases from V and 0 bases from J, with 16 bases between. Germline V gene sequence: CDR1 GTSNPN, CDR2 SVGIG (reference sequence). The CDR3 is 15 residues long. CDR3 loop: CASADLDYSGNTIYF. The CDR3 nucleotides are TGTGCCTCTGCGGACCTTGACTACTCTGGAAACACCATATATTTT. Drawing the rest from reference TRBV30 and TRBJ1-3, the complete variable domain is SQTIHQWPATLVQPVGSPLSLECTVEGTSNPNLYWYRQAAGRGLQLLFYSVGIGQISSEVPQNLSASRPQDRQFILSSKKLLLSDSGFYLCASADLDYSGNTIYFGEGSWLTVV.

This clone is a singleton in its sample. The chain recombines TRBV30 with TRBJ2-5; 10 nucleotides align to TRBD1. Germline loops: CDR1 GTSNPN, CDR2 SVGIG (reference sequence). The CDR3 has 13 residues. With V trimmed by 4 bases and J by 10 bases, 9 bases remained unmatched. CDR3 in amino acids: CAWNDRGQGVQYF. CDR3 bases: TGTGCCTGGAACGACAGGGGGCAGGGGGTCCAGTACTTC.

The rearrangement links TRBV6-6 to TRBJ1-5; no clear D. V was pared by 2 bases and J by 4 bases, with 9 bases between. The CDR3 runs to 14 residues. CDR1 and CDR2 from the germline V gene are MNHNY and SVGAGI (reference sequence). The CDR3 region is CASSYTNTNQPQHF. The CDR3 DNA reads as TGTGCCAGCAGTTACACCAACACAAATCAGCCCCAGCATTTT.

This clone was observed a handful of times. CDR3 in DNA: TGTGCCAGCAGTTACAGGGGGGGGGCGCCCTACGAGCAGTACTTC. Its protein product is CASSYRGGAPYEQYF. The chain links TRBV6-5 to TRBJ2-7, with a weak D call TRBD2 (7 bases). CDR1 and CDR2 from the germline V gene are MNHEY and SVGAGI. V lost 2 bases, J lost 2 bases, and 13 bases lay in between. The CDR3 has 15 residues.

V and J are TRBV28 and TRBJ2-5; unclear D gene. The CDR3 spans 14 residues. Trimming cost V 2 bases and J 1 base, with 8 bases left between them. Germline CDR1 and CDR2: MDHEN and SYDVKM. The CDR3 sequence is CASSLLTRQETQYF. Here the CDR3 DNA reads TGTGCCAGCAGTTTACTGACACGCCAAGAGACCCAGTACTTC.

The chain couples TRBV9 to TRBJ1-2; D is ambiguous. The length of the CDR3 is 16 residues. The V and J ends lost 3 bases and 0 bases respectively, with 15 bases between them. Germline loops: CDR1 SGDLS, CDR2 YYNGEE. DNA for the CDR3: TGTGCCAGCAGCGCGTCCTCTGCGGGAGCTAACTATGGCTACACCTTC. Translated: CASSASSAGANYGYTF.

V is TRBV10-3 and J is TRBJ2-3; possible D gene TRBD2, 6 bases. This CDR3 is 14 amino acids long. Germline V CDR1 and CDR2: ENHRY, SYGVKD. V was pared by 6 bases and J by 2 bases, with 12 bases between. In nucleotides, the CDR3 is TGTGCCATCAGGGGAGGACTTTTCACAGATACGCAGTATTTT. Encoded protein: CAIRGGLFTDTQYF.

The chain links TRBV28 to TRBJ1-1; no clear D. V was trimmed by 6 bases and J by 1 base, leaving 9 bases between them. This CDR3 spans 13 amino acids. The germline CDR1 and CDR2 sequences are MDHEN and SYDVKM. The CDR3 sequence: CASRKAANTEAFF. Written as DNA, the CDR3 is TGTGCCAGCAGAAAGGCGGCGAACACTGAAGCTTTCTTT.

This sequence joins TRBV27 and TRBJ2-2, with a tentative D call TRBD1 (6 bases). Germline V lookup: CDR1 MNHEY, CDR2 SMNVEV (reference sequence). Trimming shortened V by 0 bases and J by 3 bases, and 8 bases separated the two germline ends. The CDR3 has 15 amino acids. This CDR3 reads CASSLSAGDTGELFF. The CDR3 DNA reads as TGTGCCAGCAGTTTATCAGCAGGGGACACCGGGGAGCTGTTTTTT.

The CDR3 region is CASSSWRGTGLPYEQYF. The DNA for the CDR3 is TGTGCCAGCAGCTCCTGGCGGGGGACAGGGCTGCCCTACGAGCAGTACTTC. The chain uses TRBV7-2 and TRBJ2-7, with 9 bases fitting TRBD1. Trimming removed 4 bases from V and 2 bases from J; junction bases left unmatched: 12. The CDR3 totals 17 residues. The V gene's germline CDR1 is SGHTA and CDR2 FQGNSA.

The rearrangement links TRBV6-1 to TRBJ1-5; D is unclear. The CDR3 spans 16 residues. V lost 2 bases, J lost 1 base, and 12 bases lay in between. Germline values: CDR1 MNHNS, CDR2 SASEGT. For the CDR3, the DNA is TGTGCCAGCAGTGAATACCGGGGAGCGAGCAATCAGCCCCAGCATTTT. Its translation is CASSEYRGASNQPQHF.

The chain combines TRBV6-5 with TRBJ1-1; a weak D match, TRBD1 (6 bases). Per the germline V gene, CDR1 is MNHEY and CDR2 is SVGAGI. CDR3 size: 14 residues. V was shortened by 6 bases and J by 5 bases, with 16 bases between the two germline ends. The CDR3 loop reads CASRKDRRGTEAFF. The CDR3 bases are TGTGCCAGCAGGAAAGACAGGAGAGGGACTGAAGCTTTCTTT.

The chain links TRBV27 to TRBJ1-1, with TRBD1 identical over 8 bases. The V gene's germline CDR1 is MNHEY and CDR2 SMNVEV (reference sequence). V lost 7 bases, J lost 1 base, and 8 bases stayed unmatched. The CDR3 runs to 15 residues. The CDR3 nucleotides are TGTGCCAGCATCCCGAGGGGACAGGCGAACACTGAAGCTTTCTTT. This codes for CASIPRGQANTEAFF.

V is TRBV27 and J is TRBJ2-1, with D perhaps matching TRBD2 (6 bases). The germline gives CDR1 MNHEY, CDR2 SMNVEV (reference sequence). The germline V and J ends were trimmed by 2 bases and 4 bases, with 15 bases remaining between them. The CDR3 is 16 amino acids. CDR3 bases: TGTGCCAGCAGTTTACCCCCGGGACTGCCATACAATGAGCAGTTCTTC. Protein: CASSLPPGLPYNEQFF.

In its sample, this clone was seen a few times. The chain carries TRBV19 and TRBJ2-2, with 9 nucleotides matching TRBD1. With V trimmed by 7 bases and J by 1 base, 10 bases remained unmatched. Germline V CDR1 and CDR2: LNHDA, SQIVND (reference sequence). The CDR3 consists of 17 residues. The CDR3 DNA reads TGTGCCAGTAAGCCTAACCCGGGACAGGGGAACACCGGGGAGCTGTTTTTT. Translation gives CASKPNPGQGNTGELFF.